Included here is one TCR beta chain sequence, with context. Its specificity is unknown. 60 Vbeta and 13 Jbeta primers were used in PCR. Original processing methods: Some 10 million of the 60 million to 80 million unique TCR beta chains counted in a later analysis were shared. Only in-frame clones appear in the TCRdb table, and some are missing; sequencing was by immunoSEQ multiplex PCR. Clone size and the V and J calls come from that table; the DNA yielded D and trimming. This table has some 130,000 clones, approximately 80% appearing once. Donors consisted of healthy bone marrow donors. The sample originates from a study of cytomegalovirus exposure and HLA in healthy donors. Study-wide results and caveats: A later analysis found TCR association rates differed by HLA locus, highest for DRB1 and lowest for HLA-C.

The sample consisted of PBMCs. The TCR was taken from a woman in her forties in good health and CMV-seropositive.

The CDR3 reads CASSVPGQSNQPQHF. In nucleotides, the CDR3 is TGCGCCAGCAGTGTACCGGGACAGTCCAATCAGCCCCAGCATTTT. This chain links TRBV10-2 with TRBJ1-5; 7 bases match TRBD1. Germline values: CDR1 WSHSY, CDR2 SAAADI. V lost 4 bases to trimming and J lost 3 bases; unmatched junction nucleotides: 6. The CDR3 is 15 residues long.